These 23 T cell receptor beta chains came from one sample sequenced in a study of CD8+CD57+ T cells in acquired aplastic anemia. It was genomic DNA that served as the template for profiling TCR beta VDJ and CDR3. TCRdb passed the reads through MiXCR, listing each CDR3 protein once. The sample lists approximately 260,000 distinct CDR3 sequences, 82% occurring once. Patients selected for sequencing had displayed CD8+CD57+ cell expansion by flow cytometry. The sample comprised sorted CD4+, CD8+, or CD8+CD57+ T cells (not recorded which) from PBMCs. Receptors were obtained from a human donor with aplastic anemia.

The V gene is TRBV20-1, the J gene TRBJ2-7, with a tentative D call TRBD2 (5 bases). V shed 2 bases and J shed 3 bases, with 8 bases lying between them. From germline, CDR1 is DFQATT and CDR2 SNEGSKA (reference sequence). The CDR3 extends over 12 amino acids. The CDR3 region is CSARRGDYEQYF. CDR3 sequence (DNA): TGCAGTGCTAGACGGGGAGACTACGAGCAGTACTTC.

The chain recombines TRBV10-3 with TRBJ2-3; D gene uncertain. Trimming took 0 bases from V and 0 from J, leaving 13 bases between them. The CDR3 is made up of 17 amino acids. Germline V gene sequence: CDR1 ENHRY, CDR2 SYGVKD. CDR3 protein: CAISESSGEQSTDTQYF. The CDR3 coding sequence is TGTGCCATCAGTGAGTCTTCAGGAGAACAAAGCACAGATACGCAGTATTTT.

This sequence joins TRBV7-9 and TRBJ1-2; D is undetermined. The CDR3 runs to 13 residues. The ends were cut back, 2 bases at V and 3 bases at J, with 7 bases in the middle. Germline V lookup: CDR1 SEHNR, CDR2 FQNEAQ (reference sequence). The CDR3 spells CASSLWTDYGYTF. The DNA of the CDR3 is TGTGCCAGCAGCTTATGGACGGACTATGGCTACACCTTC.

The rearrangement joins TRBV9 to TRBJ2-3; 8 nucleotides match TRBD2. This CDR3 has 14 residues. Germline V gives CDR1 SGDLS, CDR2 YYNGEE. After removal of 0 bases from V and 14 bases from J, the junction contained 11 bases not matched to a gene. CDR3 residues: CASSVAGGPEETYF. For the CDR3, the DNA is TGTGCCAGCAGCGTAGCGGGAGGGCCCGAAGAGACGTATTTT. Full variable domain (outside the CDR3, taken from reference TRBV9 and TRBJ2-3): DSGVTQTPKHLITATGQRVTLRCSPRSGDLSVYWYQQSLDQGLQFLIQYYNGEERAKGNILERFSAQQFPDLHSELNLSSLELGDSALYFCASSVAGGPEETYFGPGTRLTVL.

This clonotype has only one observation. Here the CDR3 reads CATTQGLDYGYTF. CDR3 coding DNA: TGTGCCACCACACAGGGCCTGGACTATGGCTACACCTTC. The chain links TRBV15 to TRBJ1-2; a weak D match, TRBD1 (6 bases). The CDR3 totals 13 residues. Germline-derived CDR1 and CDR2 are LNHNV and YYDKDF (reference sequence). V was trimmed by 7 bases and J by 3 bases, leaving 12 bases between them.

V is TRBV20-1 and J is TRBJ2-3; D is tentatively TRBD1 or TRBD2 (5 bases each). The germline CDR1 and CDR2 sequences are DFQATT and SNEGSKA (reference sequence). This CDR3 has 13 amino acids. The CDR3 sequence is CSIEPERGDTQYF. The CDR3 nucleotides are TGCTCTATAGAGCCGGAGAGGGGAGATACGCAGTATTTT.

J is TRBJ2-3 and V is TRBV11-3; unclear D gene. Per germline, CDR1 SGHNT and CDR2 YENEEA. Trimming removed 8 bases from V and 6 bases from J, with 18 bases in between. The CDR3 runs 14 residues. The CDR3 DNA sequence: TGTGCCAGCTCAAGAGAGGCAGGCGCCGATACGCAGTATTTT. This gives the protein CASSREAGADTQYF.

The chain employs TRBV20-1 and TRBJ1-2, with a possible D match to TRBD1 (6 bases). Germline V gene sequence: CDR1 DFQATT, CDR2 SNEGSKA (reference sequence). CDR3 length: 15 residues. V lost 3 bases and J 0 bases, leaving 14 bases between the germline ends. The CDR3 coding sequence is TGCAGTGCTAGCTCCGGGACACTCGCTAACTATGGCTACACCTTC. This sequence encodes CSASSGTLANYGYTF.

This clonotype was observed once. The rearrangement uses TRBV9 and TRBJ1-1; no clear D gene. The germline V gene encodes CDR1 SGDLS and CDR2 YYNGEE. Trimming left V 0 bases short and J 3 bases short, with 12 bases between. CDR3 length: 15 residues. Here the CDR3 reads CASSVDQNCYTEAFF. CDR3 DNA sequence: TGTGCCAGCAGCGTAGATCAGAACTGCTACACTGAAGCTTTCTTT.

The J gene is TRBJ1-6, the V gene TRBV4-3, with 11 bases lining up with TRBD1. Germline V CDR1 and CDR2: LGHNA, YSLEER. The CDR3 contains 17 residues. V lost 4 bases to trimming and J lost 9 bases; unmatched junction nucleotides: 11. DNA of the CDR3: TGCGCCAGCAGCCGCGGACAGGGGGCGAGGGTATCTTCACCCCTCCACTTT. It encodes CASSRGQGARVSSPLHF.

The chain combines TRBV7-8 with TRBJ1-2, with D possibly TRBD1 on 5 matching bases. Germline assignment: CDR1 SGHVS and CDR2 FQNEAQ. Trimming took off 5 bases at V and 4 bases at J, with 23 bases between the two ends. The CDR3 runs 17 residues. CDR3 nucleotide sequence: TGTGCCAGCAGCCTTGATGAGGGGCCGCGAGGGGTCTATGGCTACACCTTC. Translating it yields CASSLDEGPRGVYGYTF.

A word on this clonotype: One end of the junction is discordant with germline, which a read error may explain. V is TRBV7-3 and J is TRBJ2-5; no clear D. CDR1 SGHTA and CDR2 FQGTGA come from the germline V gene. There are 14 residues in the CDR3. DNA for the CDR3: TGTGCCACCAGCAAAGCACACGAGCAAGAGACCCAGCACTTC. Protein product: CATSKAHEQETQHF. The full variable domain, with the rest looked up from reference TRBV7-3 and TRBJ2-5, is GAGVSQTPSNKVTEKGKYVELRCDPISGHTALYWYRQSLGQGPEFLIYFQGTGAADDSGLPNDRFFAVRPEGSVSTLKIQRTERGDSAVYLCATSKAHEQETQHFGPGTRLLVL.

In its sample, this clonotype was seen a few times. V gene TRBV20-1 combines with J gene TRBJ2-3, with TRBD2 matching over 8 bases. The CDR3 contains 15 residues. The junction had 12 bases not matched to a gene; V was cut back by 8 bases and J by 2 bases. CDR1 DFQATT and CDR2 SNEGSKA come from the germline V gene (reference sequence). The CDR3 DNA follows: TGCAGTCCCCATCGGCACGGGGGGGACACAGATACGCAGTATTTT. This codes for CSPHRHGGDTDTQYF.

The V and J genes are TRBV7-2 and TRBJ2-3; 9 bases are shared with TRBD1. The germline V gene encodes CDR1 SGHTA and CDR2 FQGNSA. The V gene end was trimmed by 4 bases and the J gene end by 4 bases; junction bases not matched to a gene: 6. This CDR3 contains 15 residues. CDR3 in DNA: TGTGCCAGCAGCTCCTGGGACAGGGCGCCAGATACGCAGTATTTT. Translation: CASSSWDRAPDTQYF.

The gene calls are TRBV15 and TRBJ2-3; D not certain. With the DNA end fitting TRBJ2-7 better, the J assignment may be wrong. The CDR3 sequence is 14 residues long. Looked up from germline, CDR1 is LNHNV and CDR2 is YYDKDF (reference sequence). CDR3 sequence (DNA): TGTGCCACCAGCATAGGCGGCGCCCAAGAGACGCAGTACTTC. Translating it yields CATSIGGAQETQYF.

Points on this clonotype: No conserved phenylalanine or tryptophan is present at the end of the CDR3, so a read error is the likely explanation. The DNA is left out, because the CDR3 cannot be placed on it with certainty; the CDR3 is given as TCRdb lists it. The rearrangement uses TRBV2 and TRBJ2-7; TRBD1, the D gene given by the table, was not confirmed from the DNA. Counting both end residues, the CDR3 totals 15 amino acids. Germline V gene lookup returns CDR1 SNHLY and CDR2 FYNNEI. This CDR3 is CASGDGGTDTQDFYS.

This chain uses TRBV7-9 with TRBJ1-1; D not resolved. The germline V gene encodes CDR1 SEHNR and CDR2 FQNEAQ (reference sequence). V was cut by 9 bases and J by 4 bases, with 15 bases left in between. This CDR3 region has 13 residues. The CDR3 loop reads CASTTGYRTEAFF. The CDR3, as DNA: TGTGCCAGTACTACTGGGTATCGCACTGAAGCTTTCTTT.

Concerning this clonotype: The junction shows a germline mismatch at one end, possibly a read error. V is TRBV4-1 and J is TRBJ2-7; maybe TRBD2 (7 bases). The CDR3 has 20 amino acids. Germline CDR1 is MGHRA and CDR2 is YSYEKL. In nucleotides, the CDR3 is TGTGCCAGCAGCGTAGAGGAACAGGGAATGAACACCGGGGAGGGCTACGAGCAGTACTTC. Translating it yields CASSVEEQGMNTGEGYEQYF.

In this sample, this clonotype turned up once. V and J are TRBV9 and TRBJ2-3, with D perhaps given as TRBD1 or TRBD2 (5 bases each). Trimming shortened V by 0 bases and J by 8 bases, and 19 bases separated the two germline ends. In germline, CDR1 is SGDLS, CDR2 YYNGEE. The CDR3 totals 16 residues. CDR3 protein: CASSVGSGTHNVTQYF. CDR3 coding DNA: TGTGCCAGCAGCGTAGGGTCAGGGACGCACAATGTTACGCAGTATTTT.

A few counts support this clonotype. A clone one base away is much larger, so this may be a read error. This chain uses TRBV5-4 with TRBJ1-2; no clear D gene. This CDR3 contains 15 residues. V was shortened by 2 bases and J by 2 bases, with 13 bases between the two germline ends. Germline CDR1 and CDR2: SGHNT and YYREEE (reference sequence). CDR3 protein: CASSFTGGSNYGYTF. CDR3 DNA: TGTGCCAGCAGCTTTACTGGCGGGTCAAACTATGGCTACACCTTC.

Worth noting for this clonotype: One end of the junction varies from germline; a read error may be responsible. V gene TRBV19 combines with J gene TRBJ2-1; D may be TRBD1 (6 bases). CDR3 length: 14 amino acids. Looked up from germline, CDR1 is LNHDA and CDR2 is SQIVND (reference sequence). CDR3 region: CASSTGSAYYEQQF. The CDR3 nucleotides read TGTGCCAGCAGTACAGGGAGCGCCTACTATGAGCAGCAGTTC.

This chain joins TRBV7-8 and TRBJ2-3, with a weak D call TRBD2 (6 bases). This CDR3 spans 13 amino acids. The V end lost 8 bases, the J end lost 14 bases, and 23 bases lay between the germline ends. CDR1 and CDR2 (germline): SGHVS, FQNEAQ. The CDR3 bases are TGTGCCAGCGGGGACGGGGGAGGACCTAAGCCGTATTTT. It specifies CASGDGGGPKPYF.

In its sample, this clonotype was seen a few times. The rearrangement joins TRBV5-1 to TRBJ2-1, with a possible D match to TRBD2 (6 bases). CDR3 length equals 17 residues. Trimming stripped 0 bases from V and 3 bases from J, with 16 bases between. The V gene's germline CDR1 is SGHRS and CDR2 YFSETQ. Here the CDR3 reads CASSLGSRGEVYNEQFF. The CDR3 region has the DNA TGCGCCAGCAGCTTGGGTTCGCGGGGCGAAGTCTACAATGAGCAGTTCTTC.